The 21 T cell receptor beta chains below come from one sample, sequenced in a study of resident and recirculating memory T cells in vitiligo. Profiled with immunoSEQ multiplex PCR; TCRdb holds only in-frame clones, not every one. The sample yields about 45,000 clones, about nine tenths seen once. Sequencing input: blood. These receptors were collected from a male donor with vitiligo.

The V call is TRBV11-2, the J call TRBJ1-1; D unclear. The CDR3 contains 16 residues. CDR1 and CDR2 (germline): SGHAT, FQNNGV. Between the trimmed V and J ends, which lost 2 bases and 4 bases, there was a span of 17 bases. The CDR3 sequence is CASSLILIGETTEAFF. CDR3 DNA sequence: TGTGCCAGCAGCTTAATTTTAATTGGGGAGACCACTGAAGCTTTCTTT.

V gene TRBV5-4 combines with J gene TRBJ2-3; 8 bases align to TRBD1. V lost 4 bases, J lost 9 bases, and 4 bases stayed unmatched. CDR1 is SGHNT and CDR2 is YYREEE in the germline V gene (reference sequence). CDR3 length: 12 amino acids. The CDR3 region has the DNA TGTGCCAGCAGCGACAACAGGGGGACGCAGTATTTT. Protein sequence: CASSDNRGTQYF.

The CDR3 region is CASSHRGHGELFF. The CDR3 nucleotides are TGTGCCAGCAGTCATCGGGGTCACGGGGAGCTGTTTTTT. The chain uses TRBV28 and TRBJ2-2; TRBD2 is a possible D gene (5 bases). V gave up 5 bases and J gave up 7 bases, with 11 bases separating them. The germline V gene encodes CDR1 MDHEN and CDR2 SYDVKM. The CDR3 is made up of 13 amino acids.

This sequence joins TRBV7-6 and TRBJ2-2; D possibly corresponds to TRBD1 (6 bases). CDR1 is SGHVS and CDR2 is FNYEAQ in the germline V gene. V lost 1 base, J lost 11 bases, and 17 bases lay in between. The CDR3 covers 15 residues. The CDR3 is CASSLVSGVGDELFF. CDR3 bases: TGTGCCAGCAGCTTAGTCTCAGGGGTCGGGGATGAGCTGTTTTTT.

V and J are TRBV5-4 and TRBJ1-1; no clear D gene. This CDR3 comprises 13 residues. Trimming shortened V by 3 bases and J by 5 bases, and 11 bases separated the two germline ends. Germline-derived CDR1 and CDR2 are SGHNT and YYREEE (reference sequence). The CDR3 sequence is CASSYDTLTEAFF. CDR3 nucleotide sequence: TGTGCCAGCAGCTATGACACTCTGACTGAAGCTTTCTTT. Based on the CDR3 plus reference TRBV5-4 and TRBJ1-1, the full variable domain is ETGVTQSPTHLIKTRGQQVTLRCSSQSGHNTVSWYQQALGQGPQFIFQYYREEENGRGNFPPRFSGLQFPNYSSELNVNALELDDSALYLCASSYDTLTEAFFGQGTRLTVV.

The chain links TRBV10-2 to TRBJ2-1; TRBD2 agrees at 12 bases. Germline values: CDR1 WSHSY, CDR2 SAAADI. J gave up 6 bases and V 5 bases, and 2 bases lay outside the gene matches. There are 14 residues in the CDR3. CDR3 nucleotides: TGCGCCAGCAGTCTAGCGGGGGGGTCCAATGAGCAGTTCTTC. This gives the protein CASSLAGGSNEQFF.

The genes are TRBV25-1 and TRBJ2-1, with TRBD1 as a possible D gene (5 bases). This CDR3 spans 16 amino acids. The V end was cut by 8 bases, the J end by 15 bases, with 32 bases between. Germline-derived CDR1 and CDR2 are MGHDK and SYGVNS. The CDR3 DNA reads TGTGCCAGCCGTCAGACAGTTATTTTCCCCGGGCAGCAATGGTTCTTC. Translating it yields CASRQTVIFPGQQWFF.

For this clone: Relative to the germline gene, one junction end is altered; a read error may explain this. The V and J genes are TRBV6-6 and TRBJ2-5, with 7 positions matching TRBD2. The germline V gene has CDR1 MNHNY and CDR2 SVGAGI (reference sequence). This CDR3 contains 15 residues. The CDR3 loop reads CASSRPGLDQETQYF. The CDR3 coding sequence is TGTGCCAGCAGTCGCCCAGGACTAGACCAGGAGACCCAGTACTTC.

The CDR3 nucleotides read TGTGCCAGCAGTGAAGAAGGGCCCGCAGGGGGCTTTAACTACGAGCAGTACTTC. It is translated as CASSEEGPAGGFNYEQYF. The V call is TRBV6-1, the J call TRBJ2-7; TRBD1 agrees at 8 bases. The CDR3 consists of 18 residues. The V and J ends lost 1 base and 3 bases, in that order; junction bases with no gene match: 14. CDR1 and CDR2 from the germline V gene are MNHNS and SASEGT.

This chain links TRBV6-6 with TRBJ2-1, with 12 bases lining up with TRBD2. J lost 8 bases, V lost 7 bases, and 9 bases had no gene match. CDR1 is MNHNY and CDR2 is SVGAGI in the germline V gene (reference sequence). The CDR3 sequence is 15 residues long. This CDR3 is CASTLAGGPFDEQFF. The CDR3 DNA is TGTGCCAGCACCCTAGCGGGGGGGCCATTCGATGAGCAGTTCTTC.

The chain is built from TRBV27 and TRBJ2-7; 7 positions agree with TRBD2. Looked up from germline, CDR1 is MNHEY and CDR2 is SMNVEV (reference sequence). CDR3 length equals 15 residues. Losses at the gene ends were 4 bases for V and 7 bases for J; bases not matched to a gene: 13. The DNA of the CDR3 is TGTGCCAGCAGTTCCCTCGGGGGGTCTCGAGGGGAGCAGTACTTC. This gives the protein CASSSLGGSRGEQYF.

The rearrangement uses TRBV2 and TRBJ1-6; D is unresolved. Germline lookup yields CDR1 SNHLY and CDR2 FYNNEI. CDR3 length equals 17 residues. V lost 8 bases and J 0 bases, leaving 17 bases between the germline ends. CDR3 sequence reads: CASQDLPASSYNSPLHF. DNA for the CDR3: TGTGCCAGCCAAGACTTACCCGCAAGCTCCTATAATTCACCCCTCCACTTT.

This chain uses TRBV19 with TRBJ1-2; the D gene is possibly TRBD1 (5 bases). Looked up from germline, CDR1 is LNHDA and CDR2 is SQIVND (reference sequence). The CDR3 is 11 amino acids. V lost 7 bases to trimming and J lost 7 bases, with 10 bases between them. The CDR3 nucleotides read TGTGCCAGTACATGGGGCAGTGGCTACACCTTC. Translating it yields CASTWGSGYTF. Complete variable domain (other parts from reference TRBV19 and TRBJ1-2): DGGITQSPKYLFRKEGQNVTLSCEQNLNHDAMYWYRQDPGQGLRLIYYSQIVNDFQKGDIAEGYSVSREKKESFPLTVTSAQKNPTAFYLCASTWGSGYTFGSGTRLTVV.

The V and J genes are TRBV29-1 and TRBJ1-2; the D is unclear. V lost 1 base, J lost 6 bases, and 12 bases lay in between. The CDR3 loop spans 13 amino acids. Germline V lookup: CDR1 SQVTM, CDR2 ANQGSEA. Here the CDR3 reads CSVEVRREDGYTF. The CDR3 DNA reads as TGCAGCGTTGAAGTGAGACGGGAGGATGGCTACACCTTC.

DNA for the CDR3: TGCGCCAGCAGTACCCGCCAGCGGGGTACAGATACGCAGTATTTT. Translated, it gives CASSTRQRGTDTQYF. The V and J genes are TRBV5-1 and TRBJ2-3; 7 positions agree with TRBD2. J gave up 3 bases and V 5 bases, and 9 bases lay outside the gene matches. Germline lookup yields CDR1 SGHRS and CDR2 YFSETQ. This CDR3 has 15 residues.

The chain combines TRBV4-1 with TRBJ1-2, with D hard to call. The CDR3 is made up of 15 amino acids. V was cut by 0 bases and J by 4 bases, with 12 bases left in between. Germline CDR1 reads MGHRA; CDR2 reads YSYEKL. Here the CDR3 reads CASSQDSGRGYGYTF. The CDR3 DNA reads as TGCGCCAGCAGCCAAGATTCGGGTCGGGGCTATGGCTACACCTTC.

This chain uses TRBV4-1 with TRBJ1-4; 7 bases match TRBD1. Germline V gives CDR1 MGHRA, CDR2 YSYEKL. The J segment lost 6 bases and the V segment lost 3 bases, leaving 7 bases of the junction unmatched. The CDR3 covers 15 residues. DNA of the CDR3: TGCGCCAGCAGCCACACCGGGACAGTATATGAAAAACTGTTTTTT. Translated: CASSHTGTVYEKLFF.

CDR3 nucleotides: TGCAGCGGGTGGACTAGCGGGGGGGCCTCAGATACGCAGTATTTT. Its translation is CSGWTSGGASDTQYF. This chain connects TRBV29-1 to TRBJ2-3, with 15 positions matching TRBD2. Losses at the gene ends were 7 bases for V and 4 bases for J; bases not matched to a gene: 6. Germline loops: CDR1 SQVTM, CDR2 ANQGSEA. The CDR3 is 15 residues long.

The V gene is TRBV9, the J gene TRBJ1-1; 9 bases map to TRBD1. V trimming: 4 bases; J trimming: 4 bases; junction bases outside the gene matches: 11. CDR3 length equals 16 residues. Germline lookup yields CDR1 SGDLS and CDR2 YYNGEE. In nucleotides, the CDR3 is TGTGCCAGCAGCCCCTCCACAGGGGGCGCCGGCACTGAAGCTTTCTTT. Its protein is CASSPSTGGAGTEAFF.

The chain links TRBV7-2 to TRBJ2-5; 7 bases agree with TRBD2. Germline V gene sequence: CDR1 SGHTA, CDR2 FQGNSA. J gave up 4 bases and V 4 bases, and 9 bases lay outside the gene matches. This CDR3 has 15 amino acids. The CDR3 DNA sequence: TGTGCCAGCAGCTCTATCAACGGGGGGTTAGAGACCCAGTACTTC. It specifies CASSSINGGLETQYF. Filled out from reference TRBV7-2 and TRBJ2-5, the complete variable domain reads GAGVSQSPSNKVTEKGKDVELRCDPISGHTALYWYRQSLGQGLEFLIYFQGNSAPDKSGLPSDRFSAERTGGSVSTLTIQRTQQEDSAVYLCASSSINGGLETQYFGPGTRLLVL.

CDR3 nucleotide sequence: TGCGCCAGCAGCAACTATGAGACCCGCACAGATACGCAGTATTTT. Amino acids: CASSNYETRTDTQYF. V and J are TRBV5-1 and TRBJ2-3; D not certain. Germline CDR1 and CDR2: SGHRS and YFSETQ. This CDR3 spans 15 amino acids. V was pared by 4 bases and J by 1 base, with 13 bases between.